This TCR beta chain was documented in a study of T cells after yellow fever vaccination. Study as a whole: Fractions of limited cellularity were prepared by means of SMART-Seq v4 Ultra Low Input.

The authors made TCR cDNA by 5'RACE template switching, adding a universal primer site and UMIs. TCRdb re-derived calls from the 5' RACE reads in MiXCR, one entry per CDR3 protein. The profile covers about 53,000 distinct CDR3 sequences, with about 6.6% appearing a single time and under 45% taken by the ten largest. V was cut by 2 bases and J by 9 bases, with 9 bases left in between. The CDR3 is 12 residues long. Looked up from germline, CDR1 is MNHEY and CDR2 is SVGEGT. General study findings and limits: Weaker overall was a secondary response that nonetheless peaked faster, on day 5 versus 15. The bulk population could contribute abundant contaminating clonotypes to FACS-sorted repertoires.

This clonotype has at least ten counts. The antigen remains unidentified. The specimen was CD8+ T cells sorted from PBMCs, collected on the day of the first yellow fever vaccination. This sequence was found in a man younger than 30 who received the YFV17D yellow fever vaccine. V is TRBV6-2 or TRBV6-3 and J is TRBJ2-3; possibly TRBD1 for D (5 bases). CDR3 coding DNA: TGTGCCAGCAGTTACAGGGGTCCAACGCAGTATTTT. The encoded protein is CASSYRGPTQYF.